In its sample, the clone carrying this TCR beta chain was seen a few times. Its antigen is not known. This sample is drawn from a study of a mutant IDH1 vaccine in newly diagnosed glioma. The data were produced by immunoSEQ multiplex PCR, yet TCRdb's version contains in-frame clones alone and is incomplete. Among tens of thousands of clones listed, roughly 80% were seen once. Time point meaning: week 47, end of study. In every dose of vaccine, 300 ug of mutant IDH1 20-mer peptide was given alongside topical imiquimod. The TCR originated in a man aged 18-30 years with glioma. Some clones in this sample may be carry-over from other donors' samples. The material was PBMCs, obtained from a glioma patient whose treatment included an IDH1 peptide vaccine.

CDR3: CASSLLAGAYEQYF. For the CDR3, the DNA is TGTGCCAGCAGCTTACTAGCGGGGGCCTACGAGCAGTACTTC. The genes are TRBV11-2 and TRBJ2-7; TRBD2 aligns across 10 bases. The CDR3 consists of 14 residues. The V segment lost 2 bases and the J segment 2 bases; nucleotides outside the gene matches: 0. Germline V gene lookup returns CDR1 SGHAT and CDR2 FQNNGV.